The entry below gives a single T cell receptor (beta chain) sequence along with its context. What this receptor recognizes is not known. It has no much larger one-base neighbor in the sample; base qualities were not kept. The data belong to a study of T cells after yellow fever vaccination (dated by TCRdb to about 2019). Background for the entire study: Libraries from fractions with low cell numbers were prepared with the SMART-Seq v4 Ultra Low Input RNA kit. To track T-cell clones before and after primary and booster YFV17D yellow fever vaccination, bulk TCR alpha and beta repertoires were sequenced longitudinally. Two healthy male donors, one aged 18 to 30 and one aged 30 to 40 years, made up the cohort. Blood was drawn at multiple timepoints before and after primary and secondary immunization, with bulk PBMC replicates and cell subsets isolated. Overall study outcomes, separate from this receptor: Computational filtering was required because FACS-sorted repertoires could contain abundant contaminating clonotypes from the bulk population. The secondary T-cell response was weaker than the primary response but faster, peaking on day 5 instead of day 15. A small fraction of clonotypes showed up in both the CD4 and CD8 compartments, probably as a result of convergent recombination. After the booster, most of the clones that had expanded following primary vaccination were detected again (approximately 95% of CD4 and 88% of CD8), which suggests that memory was broadly maintained. Only a couple of donors were included in the study, so the extent to which the findings can be generalized is limited.

Explained via the paper, the treatment or condition label denotes: live attenuated yellow fever vaccine strain. A standard Ficoll-Paque protocol was used to isolate PBMCs from peripheral blood. Dynabeads CD4 and CD8 positive selection kits were used to isolate the CD4 and CD8 T-cell fractions. TriZol was used to extract RNA from bulk PBMCs, CD4 and CD8 fractions, and dextramer-positive and dextramer-negative fractions. The sequencer was an Illumina NovaSeq 6000. TCR cDNA was synthesized by 5'RACE template switching, through which a universal primer site and unique molecular identifiers were introduced. Priming for cDNA synthesis came from both the TCR alpha and TCR beta constant segments. Library amplification involved two PCR steps, and the second step added sample barcodes and sequencing adapters. Sequencing of the libraries was done on either Illumina HiSeq 2500 (2x100 bp) or NovaSeq (2x150 bp). As for the original processing: MIGEC was used to demultiplex reads and collapse the reads into UMI consensus sequences, and MiXCR was used for V(D)J alignment. Using edgeR on replicate PBMC samples, clonotypes were called vaccine-responding if FDR was below 0.01 and the log2 fold change was above 5 up to day 15. Bulk clonotypes were assigned CD4 or CD8 identity according to which sequenced CD4 or CD8 repertoire held them at higher abundance. TCRdb redid the processing of the public reads, applying fastp at Q25 and MiXCR, and retained in-frame beta chains. Duplicate CDR3 protein sequences are folded into a single record with the most common DNA and genes. TCRdb, not the authors, supplied the V and J calls. The sample table records 100,000 to 150,000 distinct CDR3 sequences; roughly 15% of these occur just once. The ten largest clonotypes hold roughly 45% of the sample.

The germline V gene specifies SQVTM as CDR1 and ANQGSEA as CDR2. Spanning cysteine to phenylalanine, the CDR3 consists of 14 amino acids. Just the 42-base CDR3 DNA is kept, in frame starting at base 1. V lost 0 bases and J lost 7 bases; the stretch between them is 13 bases long. This receptor was identified in a man younger than 35 who received the YFV17D yellow fever vaccine. The rearrangement joined TRBV29-1 to TRBJ2-1; the D gene is possibly TRBD1 or TRBD2, each agreeing over 5 bases. Sequencing was performed on CD8+ T cells sorted from PBMCs, taken 5 days after the yellow fever booster vaccination. The CDR3 is CSVEEQRGRNEQFF. The sequenced DNA is TGCAGCGTTGAAGAACAGAGGGGCCGGAATGAGCAGTTCTTC.